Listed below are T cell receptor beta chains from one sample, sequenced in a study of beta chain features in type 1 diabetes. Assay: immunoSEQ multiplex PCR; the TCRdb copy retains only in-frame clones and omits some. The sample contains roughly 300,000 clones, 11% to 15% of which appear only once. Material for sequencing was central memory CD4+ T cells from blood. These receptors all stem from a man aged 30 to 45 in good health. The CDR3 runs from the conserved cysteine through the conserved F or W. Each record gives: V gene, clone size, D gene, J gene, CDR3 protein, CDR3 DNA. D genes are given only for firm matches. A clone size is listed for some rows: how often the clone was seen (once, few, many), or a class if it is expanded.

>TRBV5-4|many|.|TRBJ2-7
CASSSVSGADLYEQYF
TGTGCCAGCAGCTCGGTTTCTGGGGCGGATCTATACGAGCAGTACTTC
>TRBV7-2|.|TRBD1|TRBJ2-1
CASSLDRAYNEQFF
TGTGCCAGCAGCTTGGACAGGGCCTACAATGAGCAGTTCTTC
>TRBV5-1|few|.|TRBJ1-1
CASSYNQGMAEAFF
TGCGCCAGCAGCTATAACCAGGGTATGGCTGAAGCTTTCTTT
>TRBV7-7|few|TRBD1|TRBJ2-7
CASSLDRGFSDSDEQYF
TGTGCCAGCAGCTTGGACAGGGGTTTCTCGGATTCGGACGAGCAGTACTTC
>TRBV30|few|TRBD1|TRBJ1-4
CAWSVATGRTQISEKLFF
TGTGCCTGGAGTGTTGCGACAGGGCGCACCCAAATATCTGAAAAACTGTTTTTT
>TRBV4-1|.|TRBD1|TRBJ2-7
CASSLPDRGYEQYF
TGCGCCAGCAGCCTGCCTGACAGGGGCTACGAGCAGTACTTC
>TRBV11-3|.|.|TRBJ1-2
CASSLEAGHGYTF
TGTGCCAGCAGCTTAGAGGCGGGCCATGGCTACACCTTC
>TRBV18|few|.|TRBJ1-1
CASSLPGSMNTEAFF
TGTGCCAGCTCTCTACCTGGTTCCATGAACACTGAAGCTTTCTTT
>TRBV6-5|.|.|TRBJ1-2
CASYRDQGFGYTF
TGTGCCAGTTACCGGGATCAGGGATTCGGCTACACCTTC
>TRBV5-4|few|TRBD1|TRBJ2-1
CASSADRVGANEQFF
TGTGCCAGCAGCGCGGACAGGGTTGGGGCTAATGAGCAGTTCTTC
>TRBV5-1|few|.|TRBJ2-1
CASSLAWGSDEQFF
TGCGCCAGCAGCTTGGCTTGGGGTTCGGATGAGCAGTTCTTC
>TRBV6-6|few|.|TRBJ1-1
CASSYSGAGTGEAFF
TGTGCCAGCAGTTACTCCGGGGCCGGGACCGGTGAAGCTTTCTTT
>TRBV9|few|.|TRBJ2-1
CASSVVGGVYSYNEQFF
TGTGCCAGCAGCGTAGTAGGGGGAGTGTATTCCTACAATGAGCAGTTCTTC
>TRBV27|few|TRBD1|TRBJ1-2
CASSFGQGNYGYTF
TGTGCCAGCAGTTTTGGACAGGGTAACTATGGCTACACCTTC
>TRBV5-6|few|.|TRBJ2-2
CASSLDPARPNTGELFF
TGTGCCAGCAGCTTGGATCCAGCGAGGCCGAACACCGGGGAGCTGTTTTTT
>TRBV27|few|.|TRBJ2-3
CASSPLKGTQYF
TGTGCCAGCAGTCCCCTGAAGGGTACGCAGTATTTT
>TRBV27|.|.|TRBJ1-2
CASSQRRVDYGYTF
TGTGCCAGCAGCCAAAGGCGGGTCGACTATGGCTACACCTTC
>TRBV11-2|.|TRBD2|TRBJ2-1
CASSLGLVREQFF
TGTGCCAGCAGCTTGGGACTAGTTCGTGAGCAGTTCTTC
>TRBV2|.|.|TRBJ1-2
CAGAGGNYGYTF
TGTGCCGGGGCTGGGGGAAACTATGGCTACACCTTC
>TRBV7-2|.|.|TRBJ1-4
CASSLEVQNNEKLFF
TGTGCCAGCAGCTTAGAGGTACAGAATAATGAAAAACTGTTTTTT
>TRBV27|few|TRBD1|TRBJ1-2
CASSLDREYGYTF
TGTGCCAGCAGTTTAGACAGGGAATATGGCTACACCTTC
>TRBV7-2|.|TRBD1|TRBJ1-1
CASSLTGDWVLGAFF
TGTGCCAGCAGCCTTACAGGGGATTGGGTACTGGGAGCTTTCTTT
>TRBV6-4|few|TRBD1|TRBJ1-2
CASSVSGTGVNGYTF
TGTGCCAGCAGCGTCTCCGGGACAGGGGTGAATGGCTACACCTTC
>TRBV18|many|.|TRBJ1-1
CASSQSWDTEAFF
TGTGCCAGCTCACAGTCGTGGGACACTGAAGCTTTCTTT
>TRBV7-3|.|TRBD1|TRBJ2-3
CASSRTTTGSTDTQYF
TGTGCCAGCAGCCGAACAACGACAGGGAGCACAGATACGCAGTATTTT
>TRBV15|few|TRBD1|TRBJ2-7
CATSRVRGQGSNEQYF
TGTGCCACCAGCAGAGTTAGGGGACAGGGGTCGAACGAGCAGTACTTC
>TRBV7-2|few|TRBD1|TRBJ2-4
CASSSTGGAKNIQYF
TGTGCCAGCAGCTCCACAGGGGGGGCCAAAAACATTCAGTACTTC
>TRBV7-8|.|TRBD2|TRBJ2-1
CASSRSSGSYNEQFF
TGTGCCAGCAGCCGAAGTAGCGGGAGTTACAATGAGCAGTTCTTC
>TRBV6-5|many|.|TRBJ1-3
CASSYSPSNSGNTIYF
TGTGCCAGCAGTTACTCCCCTAGTAACTCTGGAAACACCATATATTTT
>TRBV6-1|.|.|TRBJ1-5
CASREITQNSNQPQHF
TGTGCCAGCAGGGAAATCACACAGAATAGCAATCAGCCCCAGCATTTT
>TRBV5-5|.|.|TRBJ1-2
CASSFGWEVYGYTF
TGTGCCAGCAGCTTCGGCTGGGAGGTCTATGGCTACACCTTC
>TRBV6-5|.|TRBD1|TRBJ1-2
CASSHRRDRGNGYTF
TGTGCCAGCAGTCACAGACGGGACAGGGGGAATGGCTACACCTTC
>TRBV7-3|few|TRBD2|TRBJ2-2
CASRSTGTSGAPTPNTGELFF
TGTGCCAGCAGAAGTACCGGGACTAGCGGGGCCCCTACGCCGAACACCGGGGAGCTGTTTTTT
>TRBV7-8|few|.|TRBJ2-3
CASSWSPDTQYF
TGTGCCAGCAGCTGGAGTCCGGATACGCAGTATTTT
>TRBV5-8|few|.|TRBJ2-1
CASSSYSGTLYNEQFF
TGTGCCAGCAGCTCTTACTCCGGGACCCTCTACAATGAGCAGTTCTTC
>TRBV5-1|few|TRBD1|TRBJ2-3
CASSPSGTGGADTQYF
TGCGCCAGCAGCCCATCCGGGACAGGGGGCGCAGATACGCAGTATTTT
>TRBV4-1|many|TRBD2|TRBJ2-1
CASSRGLAGRYNEQFF
TGCGCCAGCAGCCGGGGACTAGCGGGGAGGTACAATGAGCAGTTCTTC